These 14 T cell receptor beta chains came from one sample sequenced in a study of blood T cell repertoires in COVID-19. This table comes from immunoSEQ multiplex PCR, and its TCRdb copy is limited to in-frame clones, with some not included. The sample holds around 290,000 clones, approximately 88% seen once. Sample: PBMCs or T cells enriched from blood (not recorded which). These receptors all come from a woman in her forties who had recovered from COVID-19.

This clone was picked up a small number of times. The chain is built from TRBV7-9 and TRBJ2-3; 12 bases align to TRBD1. Germline CDR1 is SEHNR and CDR2 is FQNEAQ (reference sequence). With V trimmed by 5 bases and J by 6 bases, 3 bases remained unmatched. The CDR3 contains 14 residues. CDR3 DNA: TGTGCCAGCAGCCCCGGGACAGGGGGCGATACGCAGTATTTT. It yields the protein CASSPGTGGDTQYF.

The chain carries TRBV18 and TRBJ2-1, with 12 bases identical to TRBD1. Per the germline V gene, CDR1 is KGHSH and CDR2 is LQKENI. Trimming cost V 4 bases and J 7 bases; bases outside gene matches: 5. The CDR3 extends over 15 amino acids. CDR3 sequence reads: CASSQGQGAANEQFF. The DNA for the CDR3 is TGTGCCAGCTCACAGGGACAGGGGGCGGCGAATGAGCAGTTCTTC.

The genes are TRBV6-5 and TRBJ1-5, with 7 bases that match TRBD1. Germline-derived CDR1 and CDR2 are MNHEY and SVGAGI. Trimming cost V 6 bases and J 4 bases; bases outside gene matches: 9. CDR3 length: 15 residues. CDR3 in amino acids: CASSPRDSKNQPQHF. The CDR3 DNA is TGTGCCAGCAGCCCGCGGGACAGTAAAAATCAGCCCCAGCATTTT.

This chain uses TRBV6-5 with TRBJ1-1; 8 bases are a match to TRBD1. The CDR3 length is 14 residues. CDR1 MNHEY and CDR2 SVGAGI come from the germline V gene. J was trimmed by 8 bases and V by 0 bases; bases with no gene match: 5. The CDR3 loop is CASSYSGRTGEAFF. The CDR3, as DNA: TGTGCCAGCAGTTACTCGGGGAGGACAGGGGAAGCTTTCTTT.

The chain links TRBV18 to TRBJ2-1; D is possibly TRBD1 (5 bases). From germline, CDR1 is KGHSH and CDR2 LQKENI. The CDR3 consists of 17 residues. Trimming took off 0 bases at V and 5 bases at J, with 17 bases between the two ends. The CDR3 is CASSPPSTGAKNNEQFF. As DNA, the CDR3 is TGTGCCAGCTCACCACCTAGCACAGGAGCAAAAAACAATGAGCAGTTCTTC.

This clone was picked up one time. The rearrangement links TRBV5-8 to TRBJ2-1; 8 positions agree with TRBD2. In germline, CDR1 is SGHTS, CDR2 YDEGEE. Trimming removed 4 bases from V and 8 bases from J; junction bases left unmatched: 11. The CDR3 runs 15 residues. For the CDR3, the DNA is TGTGCCAGCAGCCTCGCGGGGACTAGTCTCTATGAGCAGTTCTTC. Residues: CASSLAGTSLYEQFF.

The chain employs TRBV6-1 and TRBJ1-2; possibly TRBD1 for D (5 bases). The CDR3 has 14 residues. Trimming took 3 bases from V and 4 from J, leaving 12 bases between them. Germline V CDR1 and CDR2: MNHNS, SASEGT. The chain's CDR3 is CASSEQGRAYGYTF. The DNA for the CDR3 is TGTGCCAGCAGTGAGCAGGGCAGGGCCTATGGCTACACCTTC.

The chain employs TRBV5-1 and TRBJ2-5, with 12 bases lining up with TRBD1. This CDR3 region has 18 residues. V lost 0 bases and J lost 5; bases outside the gene matches: 11. The germline gives CDR1 SGHRS, CDR2 YFSETQ. The CDR3 here is CASSLAPGQGAGSETQYF. The CDR3 region has the DNA TGCGCCAGCAGCTTGGCCCCGGGACAGGGGGCGGGTTCGGAGACCCAGTACTTC.

The chain couples TRBV2 to TRBJ2-6; 9 bases map to TRBD1. V shed 5 bases and J 0 bases; nucleotides not matched to a gene: 8. There are 18 residues in the CDR3. CDR1 and CDR2 from the germline V gene are SNHLY and FYNNEI. The CDR3 sequence is CASSPQGALSSGANVLTF. The CDR3 DNA reads as TGTGCCAGCAGTCCACAGGGGGCACTAAGCTCTGGGGCCAACGTCCTGACTTTC. The full variable domain, rest sourced from reference TRBV2 and TRBJ2-6, is EPEVTQTPSHQVTQMGQEVILRCVPISNHLYFYWYRQILGQKVEFLVSFYNNEISEKSEIFDDQFSVERPDGSNFTLKIRSTKLEDSAMYFCASSPQGALSSGANVLTFGAGSRLTVL.

The V gene is TRBV30, the J gene TRBJ2-3, with unresolved D. Germline CDR1 is GTSNPN and CDR2 is SVGIG (reference sequence). With 5 bases removed from V and 0 bases from J, the gap between germline ends came to 12 bases. CDR3 length equals 14 residues. The CDR3 loop reads CAWQYGGSTDTQYF. Written as DNA, the CDR3 is TGTGCCTGGCAGTATGGTGGTAGCACAGATACGCAGTATTTT.

This sequence joins TRBV11-3 and TRBJ2-1; 7 nucleotides match TRBD2. This CDR3 is built from 18 residues. Germline V gene lookup returns CDR1 SGHNT and CDR2 YENEEA. V was pared by 2 bases and J by 0 bases, with 10 bases of the junction left unmatched. CDR3 region: CASSLPGGGLSSYNEQFF. DNA for the CDR3: TGTGCCAGCAGCTTACCCGGGGGAGGGCTCAGCTCCTACAATGAGCAGTTCTTC.

The chain employs TRBV5-1 and TRBJ1-3; perhaps TRBD1 as D (6 bases). Deletions cut 3 bases from V and 0 bases from J, with 13 bases between. This CDR3 is built from 16 residues. CDR1 and CDR2 (germline): SGHRS, YFSETQ. The CDR3 DNA follows: TGCGCCAGCAGCTCACTGACAGGTCTCTCTGGAAACACCATATATTTT. This encodes CASSSLTGLSGNTIYF.

The chain recombines TRBV11-2 with TRBJ2-3, with TRBD2 matching over 13 bases. The CDR3 runs to 18 residues. Germline CDR1 SGHAT, CDR2 FQNNGV. V lost 1 base and J lost 5; bases outside the gene matches: 9. CDR3 DNA sequence: TGTGCCAGCAGCTTAGGGCGGGGACTAGCGGGGCATCAAGATACGCAGTATTTT. This gives the protein CASSLGRGLAGHQDTQYF. The full variable domain, completed using reference TRBV11-2 and TRBJ2-3, is EAGVAQSPRYKIIEKRQSVAFWCNPISGHATLYWYQQILGQGPKLLIQFQNNGVVDDSQLPKDRFSAERLKGVDSTLKIQPAKLEDSAVYLCASSLGRGLAGHQDTQYFGPGTRLTVL.

This clone appeared a few times. CDR3 residues: CANPDSYDQPQHF. Here the CDR3 DNA reads TGTGCCAACCCAGACAGTTACGATCAGCCCCAGCATTTT. V usage is TRBV21-1 and J usage is TRBJ1-5; the D segment call TRBD1 is taken from the table without a DNA check. TRBV21-1 is a pseudogene locus. This CDR3 has 13 residues.